This TCR beta chain was sequenced during a study of OX40 agonist ivuxolimab in advanced cancers. Findings and limits, study-wide: The study observed clonal expansion of CD4+ and CD8+ blood T cells by week 6 at 0.1 to 3.0 mg/kg.

This clone occurred once. Its specificity is not known. The CDR3 length is 12 residues. In germline, CDR1 is KGHSH, CDR2 LQKENI. V was trimmed by 6 bases and J by 7 bases, leaving 10 bases between them. Libraries were prepared by immunoSEQ multiplex PCR; TCRdb keeps only in-frame clonotypes and omits some of them. There are 70,000 or so clones in the sample; around 90% occur only once, and about 1.3% lies in the top ten. The chain recombines TRBV18 with TRBJ1-3; the D is unclear. The sequencing here drew on CD4+ or CD8+ T cells sorted from blood, taken in a trial of the OX40 agonist ivuxolimab. The receptor was isolated from an adult with an advanced solid tumor such as melanoma, head and neck, liver or kidney cancer. The DNA of the CDR3 is TGTGCCAGCTCTCTCGACGGGAACACCATATATTTT. It yields the protein CASSLDGNTIYF.